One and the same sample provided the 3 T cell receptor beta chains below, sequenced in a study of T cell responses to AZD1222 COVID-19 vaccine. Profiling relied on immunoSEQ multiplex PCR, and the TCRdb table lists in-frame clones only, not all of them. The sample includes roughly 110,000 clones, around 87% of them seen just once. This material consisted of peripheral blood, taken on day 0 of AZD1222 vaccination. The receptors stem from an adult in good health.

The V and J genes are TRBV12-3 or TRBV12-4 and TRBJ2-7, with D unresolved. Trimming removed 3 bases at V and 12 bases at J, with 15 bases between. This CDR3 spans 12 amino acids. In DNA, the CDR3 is TGTGCCAGCAGTTTGGATTTTTTCGGCCGGTACTTC. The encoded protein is CASSLDFFGRYF.

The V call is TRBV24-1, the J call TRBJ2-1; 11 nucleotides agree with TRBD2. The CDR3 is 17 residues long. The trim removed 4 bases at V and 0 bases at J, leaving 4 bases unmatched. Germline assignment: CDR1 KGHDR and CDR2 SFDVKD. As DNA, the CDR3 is TGTGCCACCAGTGACCCCGGGACTAGCGGCTCCTACAATGAGCAGTTCTTC. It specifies CATSDPGTSGSYNEQFF.

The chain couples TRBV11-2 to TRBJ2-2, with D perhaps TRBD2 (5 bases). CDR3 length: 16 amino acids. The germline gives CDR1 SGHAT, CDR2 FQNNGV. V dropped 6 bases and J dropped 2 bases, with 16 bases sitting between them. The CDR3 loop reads CASSYYRRTNTGELFF. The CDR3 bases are TGTGCCAGCAGTTACTACCGGAGGACTAACACCGGGGAGCTGTTTTTT. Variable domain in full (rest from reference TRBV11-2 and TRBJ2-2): EAGVAQSPRYKIIEKRQSVAFWCNPISGHATLYWYQQILGQGPKLLIQFQNNGVVDDSQLPKDRFSAERLKGVDSTLKIQPAKLEDSAVYLCASSYYRRTNTGELFFGEGSRLTVL.